This section outlines one T cell receptor beta chain sequence together with its context. This CDR3 is also generated by other DNA sequences in the sample. Germline lookup yields CDR1 SQVTM and CDR2 ANQGSEA. The CDR3 covers 10 residues. V lost 7 bases and J 6 bases, leaving 7 bases between the germline ends. The data belong to a study of shared clonotypes between healthy human individuals. CD45RO-negative, CCR7-positively selected cells formed the naive CD8 fraction, excluding terminally differentiated effector memory CD45RA+ cells. Assay execution took place at the deep level. The data were produced by immunoSEQ multiplex PCR, yet TCRdb's version contains in-frame clones alone and is incomplete. The sample comprises around 1.9 million clones, approximately 92% of which are singletons, and around 1.8% rests with the top ten.

V and J are TRBV29-1 and TRBJ2-1, with a tentative D call TRBD2 (5 bases). This clonotype originated in a man between 18 and 29 years old in good health. Some clones in this sample may be carry-over from other donors' samples. Sequenced input: naive CD8+ T cells from PBMCs. CDR3 region: CSARGNEQFF. CDR3 in DNA: TGCAGCGCCCGGGGCAATGAGCAGTTCTTC.